The next 18 T cell receptor beta chains were all read from a single sample in a study of sequential checkpoint blockade in melanoma. Method: immunoSEQ multiplex PCR; TCRdb's copy keeps in-frame clones and lacks some. The sample contains 5,000 or so clones, 20% to 30% of which appear only once. Treatment in this sample: randomized to nivolumab then ipilimumab (arm A) or the reverse (arm B). Sequences were derived from tumor tissue (inferred from file names), sampled from a patient given nivolumab and ipilimumab in sequence. These receptors all stem from a human donor with melanoma.

The chain recombines TRBV30 with TRBJ1-1; a weak D match, TRBD1 (5 bases). Germline CDR1 and CDR2: GTSNPN and SVGIG (reference sequence). The CDR3 contains 14 residues. V was clipped by 2 bases and J by 11 bases, with 21 bases between them. Here the CDR3 reads CAWSPVVGGGWAFF. CDR3 nucleotides: TGTGCCTGGAGTCCGGTGGTAGGTGGGGGTTGGGCTTTCTTT.

This chain connects TRBV19 to TRBJ2-1, with TRBD1 matching 8 bases. Germline CDR1 and CDR2: LNHDA and SQIVND (reference sequence). The CDR3 extends over 14 amino acids. Losses at the gene ends were 9 bases for V and 3 bases for J; bases not matched to a gene: 7. CDR3 in DNA: TGTGCCAGCCGGAGGACAGGGCACTACAATGAGCAGTTCTTC. Its translation: CASRRTGHYNEQFF.

The V gene is TRBV19, the J gene TRBJ2-2; D may match TRBD1 or TRBD2 (5 bases each). CDR3 length: 13 amino acids. Trimming removed 5 bases at V and 7 bases at J, with 11 bases between. CDR1 and CDR2 from the germline V gene are LNHDA and SQIVND (reference sequence). The CDR3 loop is CASSLGDLGELFF. The CDR3 coding sequence is TGTGCCAGTAGTCTAGGGGACCTCGGGGAGCTGTTTTTT.

This clone has just a few counts. The chain couples TRBV28 to TRBJ1-2, with a tentative D call TRBD1 (6 bases). Germline assignment: CDR1 MDHEN and CDR2 SYDVKM. This CDR3 is built from 15 residues. V was cut by 5 bases and J by 4 bases, with 17 bases left in between. The CDR3: CASSPTGRGGYGYTF. As DNA, the CDR3 is TGTGCCAGCAGTCCCACAGGCAGGGGCGGCTATGGCTACACCTTC.

The chain has TRBV18 and TRBJ1-1; TRBD1 matches 9 bases. V lost 5 bases to trimming and J lost 5 bases; unmatched junction nucleotides: 12. From germline, CDR1 is KGHSH and CDR2 LQKENI. This CDR3 comprises 16 residues. Here the CDR3 reads CASSANTGGVNTEAFF. DNA for the CDR3: TGTGCCAGCTCAGCTAACACAGGGGGCGTCAATACTGAAGCTTTCTTT.

The chain is built from TRBV28 and TRBJ2-3, with D tentatively TRBD1 (6 bases). V was pared by 5 bases and J by 5 bases, with 20 bases between. Germline CDR1 and CDR2: MDHEN and SYDVKM. This CDR3 comprises 16 residues. This CDR3 reads CASSAMTGWQRDTQYF. CDR3 bases: TGTGCCAGCAGTGCCATGACAGGCTGGCAACGAGATACGCAGTATTTT. Full variable domain (remainder filled in from reference TRBV28 and TRBJ2-3): DVKVTQSSRYLVKRTGEKVFLECVQDMDHENMFWYRQDPGLGLRLIYFSYDVKMKEKGDIPEGYSVSREKKERFSLILESASTNQTSMYLCASSAMTGWQRDTQYFGPGTRLTVL.

In its sample, this clone ranks as medium-sized. V and J are TRBV11-3 and TRBJ1-5; D ambiguous. Per germline, CDR1 SGHNT and CDR2 YENEEA. The V gene lost 1 base and the J gene lost 0 bases, with 7 bases spanning the gap. This CDR3 contains 15 residues. Here the CDR3 DNA reads TGTGCCAGCAGCTTAGGGGCAGCTAGCAATCAGCCCCAGCATTTT. Protein product: CASSLGAASNQPQHF. Combining the CDR3 with reference TRBV11-3 and TRBJ1-5 gives the whole variable domain EAGVVQSPRYKIIEKKQPVAFWCNPISGHNTLYWYLQNLGQGPELLIRYENEEAVDDSQLPKDRFSAERLKGVDSTLKIQPAELGDSAVYLCASSLGAASNQPQHFGDGTRLSIL.

The chain has TRBV11-3 and TRBJ1-4; no clear D. This CDR3 has 15 amino acids. Germline CDR1 SGHNT, CDR2 YENEEA. Trimming removed 6 bases at V and 5 bases at J, with 16 bases between. The CDR3 region is CASSYGVGPNEKLFF. CDR3 coding DNA: TGTGCCAGCAGTTACGGAGTCGGCCCGAATGAAAAACTGTTTTTT.

The chain couples TRBV15 to TRBJ1-6, with D hard to call. Per germline, CDR1 LNHNV and CDR2 YYDKDF (reference sequence). Between the trimmed V and J ends, which lost 1 base and 5 bases, there was a span of 12 bases. The CDR3 spans 16 residues. The DNA of the CDR3 is TGTGCCACCAGCAGAGGGTGGGCACTAAATAATTCACCCCTCCACTTT. Translation: CATSRGWALNNSPLHF.

This chain links TRBV5-1 with TRBJ1-1; the match to TRBD1 covers 8 bases. The CDR3 spans 14 residues. Germline CDR1 SGHRS, CDR2 YFSETQ. J gave up 3 bases and V 0 bases, and 1 base lay outside the gene matches. CDR3 DNA: TGCGCCAGCAGCTTGGAACAGGGGGACACTGAAGCTTTCTTT. This codes for CASSLEQGDTEAFF.

The chain is built from TRBV18 and TRBJ2-1; no clear D. The V gene's germline CDR1 is KGHSH and CDR2 LQKENI. V lost 6 bases and J lost 7, with 10 bases in between. CDR3 size: 12 residues. CDR3 bases: TGTGCCAGCTCCCCCATGGGGAATGAGCAGTTCTTC. Its protein product is CASSPMGNEQFF.

The sample holds many counts of this clone. The chain uses TRBV11-3 and TRBJ1-1, with a weak D call TRBD1 (5 bases). Germline V CDR1 and CDR2: SGHNT, YENEEA. The CDR3 loop spans 14 amino acids. V dropped 6 bases and J dropped 5 bases, with 16 bases sitting between them. CDR3 nucleotide sequence: TGTGCCAGCAGGCCCTTGGGGGGTTATACTGAAGCTTTCTTT. Encoded protein: CASRPLGGYTEAFF. The full variable domain, rest sourced from reference TRBV11-3 and TRBJ1-1, is EAGVVQSPRYKIIEKKQPVAFWCNPISGHNTLYWYLQNLGQGPELLIRYENEEAVDDSQLPKDRFSAERLKGVDSTLKIQPAELGDSAVYLCASRPLGGYTEAFFGQGTRLTVV.

This clone was seen many times. V gene TRBV11-1 combines with J gene TRBJ2-7, with no clear D. The germline V gene encodes CDR1 SGHAT and CDR2 FQDESV (reference sequence). CDR3 length: 15 amino acids. V lost 0 bases and J 0 bases, leaving 9 bases between the germline ends. The CDR3 spells CASSLAAGYSYEQYF. CDR3 in DNA: TGTGCCAGCAGCTTAGCAGCAGGTTACTCCTACGAGCAGTACTTC. The full variable domain, completed using reference TRBV11-1 and TRBJ2-7, is EAEVAQSPRYKITEKSQAVAFWCDPISGHATLYWYRQILGQGPELLVQFQDESVVDDSQLPKDRFSAERLKGVDSTLKIQPAELGDSAMYLCASSLAAGYSYEQYFGPGTRLTVT.

The chain joins TRBV6-8 to TRBJ2-2; D is uncertain. The CDR3 contains 12 residues. Trimming took 5 bases from V and 6 from J, leaving 7 bases between them. Germline CDR1 and CDR2: MNHGY and SAAAGT. CDR3 in DNA: TGTGCCAGCAGTCCCCAGGCCGGGGAGCTGTTTTTT. Translated: CASSPQAGELFF.

There are a few counts of this clone. The rearrangement joins TRBV6-8 to TRBJ1-2; no firm D call. V was clipped by 3 bases and J by 4 bases, with 21 bases between them. CDR3 length equals 17 residues. Looked up from germline, CDR1 is MNHGY and CDR2 is SAAAGT. The CDR3 nucleotides are TGTGCCAGCAGTTATACGGGAAGTTCTGCCTGGGGCTATGGCTACACCTTC. Translating gives CASSYTGSSAWGYGYTF.

At least ten counts were recorded for this clone. The chain is built from TRBV9 and TRBJ2-3; 8 bases align to TRBD1. The germline V gene has CDR1 SGDLS and CDR2 YYNGEE. This CDR3 contains 17 residues. V was pared by 0 bases and J by 0 bases, with 6 bases of the junction left unmatched. The DNA for the CDR3 is TGTGCCAGCAGCGTAGCACCGACAGGGGCAAGCACAGATACGCAGTATTTT. It yields the protein CASSVAPTGASTDTQYF.

The V call is TRBV6-8, the J call TRBJ1-4, with D perhaps TRBD1 (5 bases). With 6 bases removed from V and 8 bases from J, the gap between germline ends came to 16 bases. This CDR3 has 14 residues. Per germline, CDR1 MNHGY and CDR2 SAAAGT. Here the CDR3 DNA reads TGTGCCAGCAGGCACAGGTCCCGGGGGGAAAAACTGTTTTTT. It specifies CASRHRSRGEKLFF.

This clone has a handful of counts. V is TRBV28 and J is TRBJ2-2; 10 bases are a match to TRBD2. Germline values: CDR1 MDHEN, CDR2 SYDVKM. Trimming cost V 5 bases and J 6 bases; bases outside gene matches: 3. CDR3 length: 14 amino acids. This CDR3 is CASSHSGRSGELFF. The CDR3 DNA is TGTGCCAGCAGTCATAGCGGGAGGTCCGGGGAGCTGTTTTTT.